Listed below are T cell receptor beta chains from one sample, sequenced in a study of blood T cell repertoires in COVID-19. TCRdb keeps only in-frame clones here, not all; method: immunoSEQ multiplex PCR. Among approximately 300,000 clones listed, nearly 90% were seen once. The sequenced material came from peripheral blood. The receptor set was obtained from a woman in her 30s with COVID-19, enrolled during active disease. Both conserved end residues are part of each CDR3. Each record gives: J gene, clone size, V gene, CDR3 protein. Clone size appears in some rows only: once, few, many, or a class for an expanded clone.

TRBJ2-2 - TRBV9 CASARRSRENTGELFF
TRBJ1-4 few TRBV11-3 CASSRSANEKLFF
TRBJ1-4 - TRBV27 CASSLRSQINEKLFF
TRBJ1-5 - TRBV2 CASSTNRDRGSRNQPQHF
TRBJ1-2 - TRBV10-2 CASSPGSAFYGYTF
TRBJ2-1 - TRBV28 CASNPRGGGNEQFF
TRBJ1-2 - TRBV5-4 CAVLEAGGLGYTF
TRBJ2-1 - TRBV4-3 CASSQRLAENYNEQFF
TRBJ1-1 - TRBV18 CASSPGSGTEAFF
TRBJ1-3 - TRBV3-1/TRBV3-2 CASSPRTGTGNTIYF
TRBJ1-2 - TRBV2 CASSETPLGEDGYTF
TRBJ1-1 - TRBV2 CASTGGTEAFF
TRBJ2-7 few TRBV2 CASSEGRGSSYEQYF
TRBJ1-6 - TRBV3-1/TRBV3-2 CASSFQGAVNSPLHF
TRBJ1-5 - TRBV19 CASQPRDSNQPQHF
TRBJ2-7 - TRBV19 CASSLGQAGTYEQYF
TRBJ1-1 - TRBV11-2 CASRADRFGAFF
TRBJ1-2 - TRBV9 CASSVNRGMSNYGYTF
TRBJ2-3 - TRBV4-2 CASSQASQRGGTDTQYF
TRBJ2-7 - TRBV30 CAWIRTDQQTYEQYF
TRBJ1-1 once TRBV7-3 CASSLTAVNTEAFF
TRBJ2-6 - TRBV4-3 CASSQGTGGDGANVLTF
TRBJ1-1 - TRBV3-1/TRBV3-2 CASSHPTRNTEAFF
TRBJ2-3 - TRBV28 CASSSPPGGDLDTQYF
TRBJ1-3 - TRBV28 CASSPRDRLSSGNTIYF
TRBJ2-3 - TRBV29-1 CSVAPLLADTDTQYF
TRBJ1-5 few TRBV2 CASSAGSPGTGGRPQHF
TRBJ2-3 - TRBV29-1 CSVESGTGIPDTQYF
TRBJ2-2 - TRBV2 CASSQTSGVGGELFF
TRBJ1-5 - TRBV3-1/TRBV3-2 CASSQADSNQPQHF
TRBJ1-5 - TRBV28 CASSLYVGAEPQHF
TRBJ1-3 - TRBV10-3 CAISAGGGTGNTIYF
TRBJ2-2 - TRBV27 CASSFYEAGRGELFF
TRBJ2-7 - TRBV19 CASSIAGTSGGTDEQYF
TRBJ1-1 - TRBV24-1 CATSALGQGWRSFF